Listed below are T cell receptor beta chains from one sample, sequenced in a study of cytotoxic CD8 clonotypes in ibrutinib-treated CLL. TCRdb's table, derived via immunoSEQ multiplex PCR, lists solely in-frame clones and lacks some. The sample shows more than 300,000 clones, approximately 80% of them seen only once. The source material was PBMCs, sampled before ibrutinib treatment. Source of these receptors: a human donor with chronic lymphocytic leukemia. CDR3s include the opening cysteine and the closing phenylalanine or tryptophan. D genes are given only for firm matches. Not every row has a clone size; where given, it reads once, few, many or a size class.

TRBD2	TRBJ2-1	NA	TRBV19	TGTGCCAGTAGTATGGGGACTAGCGGTAATGAGCAGTTCTTC	CASSMGTSGNEQFF
NA	TRBJ2-7	NA	TRBV10-2	TGCGCCAGCAGTGAAGGTTGGGGGGAACGATACTACGAGCAGTACTTC	CASSEGWGERYYEQYF
NA	TRBJ2-1	NA	TRBV30	TGTGCCTGGAGTTCCCCGGGAGTCGCATACAATGAGCAGTTCTTC	CAWSSPGVAYNEQFF
NA	TRBJ2-7	NA	TRBV7-2	TGTGCCAGCAGCTTAGATCGGTCCGCCTACGAGCAGTACTTC	CASSLDRSAYEQYF
TRBD2	TRBJ2-7	NA	TRBV4-3	TGCGCCAGCAGCCCCTCGGCTAGCGGAGCGTACGAGCAGTACTTC	CASSPSASGAYEQYF
NA	TRBJ2-7	NA	TRBV2	TGTGCCGGAAAGACAGACTCCTACGAGCAGTACTTC	CAGKTDSYEQYF
NA	TRBJ1-5	once	TRBV30	TGTGCCTGGAGTCGGGACGGGCATAGCAATCAGCCCCAGCATTTT	CAWSRDGHSNQPQHF
TRBD2	TRBJ2-1	NA	TRBV7-2	TGTGCCAGCAGCTTAGACGGGAGGGCCTACAATGAGCAGTTCTTC	CASSLDGRAYNEQFF
NA	TRBJ2-7	NA	TRBV21-1	TGTGCCAGCAGCAGCGAACAGGACCCGAACCGCTACGAGCAGTACTTC	CASSSEQDPNRYEQYF
NA	TRBJ2-7	NA	TRBV29-1	TGCAGCGCGGGCGGGGGACAGTTTGCTCGAGGGGGCGAGCAGTACTTC	CSAGGGQFARGGEQYF
NA	TRBJ2-7	NA	TRBV11-2	TGTGCCAGCAGCGCCGATAGCGGACCCTACGAGCAGTACTTC	CASSADSGPYEQYF
TRBD2	TRBJ2-7	NA	TRBV14	TGTGCCAGCAGCCAACGGACTAGCAGAACCTACGAGCAGTACTTC	CASSQRTSRTYEQYF
TRBD1	TRBJ1-2	few	TRBV2	TGTGCCAGCACTATGGACAGGGTCTATGGCTACACCTTC	CASTMDRVYGYTF
NA	TRBJ2-7	few	TRBV19	TGTGCCAGTAGTCTTATGGGCTACGAGCAGTACTTC	CASSLMGYEQYF
NA	TRBJ2-1	NA	TRBV4-1	TGCGCCAGCAGCCAAGAGACTGATAATGAGCAGTTCTTC	CASSQETDNEQFF
NA	TRBJ2-1	NA	TRBV18	TGTGCCAGCTCCCACCGGGACTTACCCTACAATGAGCAGTTCTTC	CASSHRDLPYNEQFF
TRBD2	TRBJ2-7	NA	TRBV7-8	TGTGCCAGCAGCTCAATCCTAGCGGGAGCACCCGTTTCCTACGAGCAGTACTTC	CASSSILAGAPVSYEQYF
NA	TRBJ2-1	NA	TRBV6-5	TGTGCCAGCAGTTACTCGACGGGCAATGAGCAGTTCTTC	CASSYSTGNEQFF
NA	TRBJ2-7	NA	TRBV15	TGTGCCACCAGCACGGGATCCTACGAGCAGTACTTC	CATSTGSYEQYF